This T cell receptor (beta chain) was recovered during a study of radiotherapy plus CTLA-4 blockade in lung cancer. Findings of the study overall: Expansion of tumor-derived TCR clones was observed in blood after radiotherapy plus ipilimumab.

The CDR3 length is 12 residues. Trimming took 7 bases from V and 7 from J, leaving 13 bases between them. CDR1 MNHNS and CDR2 SASEGT come from the germline V gene. To note about this clone: Antigen unknown.

Focal radiation with ipilimumab CTLA-4 blockade was given to patients with chemo-refractory metastatic non-small-cell lung cancer. Method: immunoSEQ multiplex PCR; TCRdb's copy keeps in-frame clones and lacks some. The data contain 55,000 to 65,000 clones, around 69% of them singletons. This rearrangement joins TRBV6-1 to TRBJ1-2, with D possibly TRBD1 on 6 matching bases. Sample: peripheral blood, taken from a patient treated with radiotherapy plus ipilimumab. The origin of this receptor is a human donor with non-small cell lung cancer who had a complete response to radiotherapy plus ipilimumab. The CDR3 loop reads CASKTQGSGYTF. The CDR3 bases are TGTGCCAGCAAAACACAGGGCTCTGGCTACACCTTC.